These 18 T cell receptor beta chains came from one sample sequenced in a study of cytomegalovirus exposure and HLA in healthy donors. PCR employed 60 Vbeta and 13 Jbeta primers. The data were produced by immunoSEQ multiplex PCR, yet TCRdb's version contains in-frame clones alone and is incomplete. This table has around 180,000 clones, roughly 70% appearing once. Sequenced input: PBMCs. All receptors derive from a girl between 5 and 17 years old in good health and CMV-seronegative.

Here the CDR3 DNA reads TGTGCCAGCCACGCACGGACTAGCACAGATACGCAGTATTTT. It yields the protein CASHARTSTDTQYF. The rearrangement uses TRBV2 and TRBJ2-3; D perhaps matches TRBD2 (5 bases). The ends were cut back, 8 bases at V and 0 bases at J, with 12 bases in the middle. The CDR3 is made up of 14 amino acids. Per germline, CDR1 SNHLY and CDR2 FYNNEI.

The V gene is TRBV7-6, the J gene TRBJ2-2; possible D gene TRBD2, 5 bases. Per the germline V gene, CDR1 is SGHVS and CDR2 is FNYEAQ. The CDR3 extends over 16 amino acids. V shed 5 bases and J shed 2 bases, with 15 bases lying between them. Written as DNA, the CDR3 is TGTGCCAGCAGCGCCCCTCCCGAGGGAAACACCGGGGAGCTGTTTTTT. Translated, it gives CASSAPPEGNTGELFF.

The chain is built from TRBV9 and TRBJ2-4, with a tentative D call TRBD1 (5 bases). The CDR3 runs 16 residues. V shed 4 bases and J shed 1 base, with 15 bases lying between them. Germline CDR1 and CDR2: SGDLS and YYNGEE. The CDR3 loop is CASSSRDGLAKNIQYF. The CDR3, as DNA: TGTGCCAGCAGCTCCAGGGATGGGTTGGCCAAAAACATTCAGTACTTC.

Written as DNA, the CDR3 is TGTGCCACCAGCAGAGATCGGGACAGGCCTAATCAGCCCCAGCATTTT. It is translated as CATSRDRDRPNQPQHF. The chain recombines TRBV15 with TRBJ1-5; 8 nucleotides align to TRBD1. The V gene end was trimmed by 0 bases and the J gene end by 4 bases; junction bases not matched to a gene: 5. Germline CDR1 is LNHNV and CDR2 is YYDKDF (reference sequence). The CDR3 loop spans 16 amino acids.

The V gene is TRBV7-9, the J gene TRBJ2-1; 10 bases align to TRBD1. Germline-derived CDR1 and CDR2 are SEHNR and FQNEAQ (reference sequence). The CDR3 runs 14 residues. J gave up 5 bases and V 3 bases, and 1 base lay outside the gene matches. DNA of the CDR3: TGTGCCAGCAGCTTTGGACAGGGGGACAATGAGCAGTTCTTC. This sequence encodes CASSFGQGDNEQFF.

This chain links TRBV7-9 with TRBJ1-2; D is possibly TRBD1 (5 bases). The V end lost 7 bases, the J end lost 8 bases, and 14 bases lay between the germline ends. Germline V gives CDR1 SEHNR, CDR2 FQNEAQ (reference sequence). The CDR3 contains 12 residues. Here the CDR3 reads CASTNPGLGYTF. CDR3 nucleotide sequence: TGTGCCAGCACGAATCCGGGACTGGGCTACACCTTC.

The rearrangement links TRBV6-5 to TRBJ1-5, with a tentative D call TRBD1 (6 bases). With 5 bases removed from V and 8 bases from J, the gap between germline ends came to 19 bases. Germline CDR1 and CDR2: MNHEY and SVGAGI. The CDR3 totals 15 residues. Here the CDR3 reads CASSRRGGAGEPQHF. CDR3 in DNA: TGTGCCAGCAGTCGCCGGGGGGGGGCCGGAGAGCCCCAGCATTTT.

This chain connects TRBV5-1 to TRBJ2-3; 12 bases match TRBD2. V shed 0 bases and J 2 bases; nucleotides not matched to a gene: 4. Germline V gives CDR1 SGHRS, CDR2 YFSETQ. The CDR3 is made up of 17 amino acids. The CDR3 coding sequence is TGCGCCAGCAGCTTGGTTGGACTAGCGGGGACCACAGATACGCAGTATTTT. It translates to CASSLVGLAGTTDTQYF. Looking up the rest from reference TRBV5-1 and TRBJ2-3 gives the full variable domain: KAGVTQTPRYLIKTRGQQVTLSCSPISGHRSVSWYQQTPGQGLQFLFEYFSETQRNKGNFPGRFSGRQFSNSRSEMNVSTLELGDSALYLCASSLVGLAGTTDTQYFGPGTRLTVL.

This sequence joins TRBV11-2 and TRBJ2-7; 8 bases match TRBD2. Per germline, CDR1 SGHAT and CDR2 FQNNGV. V lost 1 base to trimming and J lost 2 bases; unmatched junction nucleotides: 1. The CDR3 spans 14 residues. The CDR3 bases are TGTGCCAGCAGCTTAGCGGGGGGGCCCTACGAGCAGTACTTC. Translation gives CASSLAGGPYEQYF.

The chain links TRBV27 to TRBJ2-6, with 7 bases identical to TRBD2. The ends lost 11 bases at V and 0 bases at J; junction bases unmatched: 13. This CDR3 comprises 17 residues. Germline CDR1 MNHEY, CDR2 SMNVEV (reference sequence). CDR3 bases: TGTGCCTGCCGGGCGGGCGGGGGTCTCTCTGGGGCCAACGTCCTGACTTTC. Translating gives CACRAGGGLSGANVLTF.

The CDR3: CASRGPGRGDYEQYF. CDR3 nucleotides: TGTGCCAGCAGGGGACCGGGCAGGGGAGACTACGAGCAGTACTTC. The chain recombines TRBV6-5 with TRBJ2-7; weak D call: TRBD1 (6 bases). V was clipped by 6 bases and J by 3 bases, with 18 bases between them. Germline V gene sequence: CDR1 MNHEY, CDR2 SVGAGI. The CDR3 consists of 15 residues.

Here the CDR3 DNA reads TGTGCCAGCAGCTCCCCGGGACAGGGGCTGACTGAAGCTTTCTTT. This translates into CASSSPGQGLTEAFF. The J gene is TRBJ1-1, the V gene TRBV11-3, with 10 positions matching TRBD1. There are 15 residues in the CDR3. With 4 bases clipped from V and 5 bases from J, the junction kept 7 bases outside the gene matches. Germline V gives CDR1 SGHNT, CDR2 YENEEA.

This clone appeared a few times. The rearrangement uses TRBV19 and TRBJ2-3; weak D call: TRBD2 (5 bases). CDR1 and CDR2 from the germline V gene are LNHDA and SQIVND (reference sequence). Trimming cost V 3 bases and J 0 bases, with 16 bases left between them. CDR3 length: 17 residues. This CDR3 reads CASSISSGGFSTDTQYF. The CDR3, as DNA: TGTGCCAGTAGTATTTCCTCGGGCGGGTTTAGCACAGATACGCAGTATTTT.

The chain has TRBV30 and TRBJ2-3, with 10 bases identical to TRBD2. The CDR3 is 15 amino acids. CDR1 is GTSNPN, CDR2 SVGIG, per germline (reference sequence). V trimming: 4 bases; J trimming: 1 base; junction bases outside the gene matches: 5. The CDR3: CAWTRLAGGTDTQYF. The CDR3 region has the DNA TGTGCCTGGACCCGTCTAGCGGGGGGCACAGATACGCAGTATTTT.

The genes are TRBV14 and TRBJ1-2, with a tentative D call TRBD1 (5 bases). Trimming left V 0 bases short and J 5 bases short, with 7 bases between. This CDR3 spans 13 amino acids. Germline assignment: CDR1 SGHDN and CDR2 FVKESK. The CDR3 region has the DNA TGTGCCAGCAGCCAAGACAGGGCGTATGGCTACACCTTC. It translates to CASSQDRAYGYTF.

The chain is built from TRBV19 and TRBJ2-7; D gene unclear. The length of the CDR3 is 13 residues. Germline loops: CDR1 LNHDA, CDR2 SQIVND (reference sequence). V shed 3 bases and J shed 6 bases, with 12 bases lying between them. The CDR3, as DNA: TGTGCCAGTAGTATTTTGCCTTCGGGCGAGCAGTACTTC. Residues: CASSILPSGEQYF.

This chain links TRBV9 with TRBJ2-2; D perhaps matches TRBD1 (7 bases). Germline lookup yields CDR1 SGDLS and CDR2 YYNGEE. The V gene lost 1 base and the J gene lost 1 base, with 8 bases spanning the gap. The CDR3 totals 15 residues. The CDR3 nucleotides read TGTGCCAGCAGCGTACAGGGGGGGAACACCGGGGAGCTGTTTTTT. Amino acid sequence: CASSVQGGNTGELFF. Full variable domain (outside the CDR3, taken from reference TRBV9 and TRBJ2-2): DSGVTQTPKHLITATGQRVTLRCSPRSGDLSVYWYQQSLDQGLQFLIQYYNGEERAKGNILERFSAQQFPDLHSELNLSSLELGDSALYFCASSVQGGNTGELFFGEGSRLTVL.

This clone was found a few times. The chain employs TRBV11-3 and TRBJ1-5; tentative D call: TRBD1 (6 bases). V was shortened by 2 bases and J by 2 bases, with 19 bases between the two germline ends. This CDR3 is 18 amino acids long. Germline V gives CDR1 SGHNT, CDR2 YENEEA. The CDR3: CASSLQSRVGTRNQPQHF. The CDR3 bases are TGTGCCAGCAGCTTACAGTCGCGGGTCGGGACACGCAATCAGCCCCAGCATTTT.